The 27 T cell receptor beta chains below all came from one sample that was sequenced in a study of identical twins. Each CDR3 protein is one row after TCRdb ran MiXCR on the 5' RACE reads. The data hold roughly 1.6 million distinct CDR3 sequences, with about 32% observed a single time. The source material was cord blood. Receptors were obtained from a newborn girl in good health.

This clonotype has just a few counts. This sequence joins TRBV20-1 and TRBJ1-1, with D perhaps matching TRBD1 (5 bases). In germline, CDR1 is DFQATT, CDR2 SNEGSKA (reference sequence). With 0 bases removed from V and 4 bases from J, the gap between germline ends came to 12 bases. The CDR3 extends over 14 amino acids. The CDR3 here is CSARDGRGITEAFF. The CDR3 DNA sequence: TGCAGTGCTAGAGATGGGCGGGGGATCACTGAAGCTTTCTTT.

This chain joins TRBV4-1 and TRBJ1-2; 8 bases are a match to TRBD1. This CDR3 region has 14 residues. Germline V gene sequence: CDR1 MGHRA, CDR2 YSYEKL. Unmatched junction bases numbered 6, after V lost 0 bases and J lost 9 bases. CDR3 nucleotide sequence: TGCGCCAGCAGCCAAGATCAGGGGGCTTATAGCTACACCTTC. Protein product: CASSQDQGAYSYTF.

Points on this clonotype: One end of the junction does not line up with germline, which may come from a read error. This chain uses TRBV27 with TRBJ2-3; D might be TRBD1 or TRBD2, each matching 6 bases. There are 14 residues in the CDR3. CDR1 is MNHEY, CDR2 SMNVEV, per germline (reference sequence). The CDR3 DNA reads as TGTGCCAGCAGTGGGGGGCTTAACACAGATACGCGGTATTTT. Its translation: CASSGGLNTDTRYF.

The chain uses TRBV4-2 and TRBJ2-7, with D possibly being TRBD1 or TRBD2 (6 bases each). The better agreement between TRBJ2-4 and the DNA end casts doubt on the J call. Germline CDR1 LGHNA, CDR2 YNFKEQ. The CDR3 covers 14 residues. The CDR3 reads CASSQSEGENIQYF. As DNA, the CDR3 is TGTGCCAGCAGCCAATCGGAGGGGGAAAACATTCAGTACTTC.

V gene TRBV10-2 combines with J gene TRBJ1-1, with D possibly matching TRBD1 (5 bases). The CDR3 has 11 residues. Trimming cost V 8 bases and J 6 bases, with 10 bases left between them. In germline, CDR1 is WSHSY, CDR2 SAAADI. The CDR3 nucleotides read TGCGCCAGCCTCGAGGGGCCTGAAGCTTTCTTT. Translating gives CASLEGPEAFF.

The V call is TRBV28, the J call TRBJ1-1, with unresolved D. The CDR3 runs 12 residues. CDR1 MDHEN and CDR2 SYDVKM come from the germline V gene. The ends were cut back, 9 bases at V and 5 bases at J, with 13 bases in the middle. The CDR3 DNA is TGTGCCAGTTTCGACGGAGGTACTGAAGCTTTCTTT. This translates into CASFDGGTEAFF.

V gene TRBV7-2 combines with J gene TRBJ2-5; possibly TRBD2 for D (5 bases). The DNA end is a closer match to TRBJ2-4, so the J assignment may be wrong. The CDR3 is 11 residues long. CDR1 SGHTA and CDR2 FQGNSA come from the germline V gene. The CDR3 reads CASSSSSIQYF. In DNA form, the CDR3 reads TGTGCCAGCAGTTCTAGCAGCATTCAGTACTTC.

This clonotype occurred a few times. The CDR3 nucleotides read TGCGCCAGCAGCGGACCCTACCCCGGCTCCTACAATGAGCAGTACTTC. The encoded protein is CASSGPYPGSYNEQYF. The rearrangement uses TRBV5-1 and TRBJ2-1; D unresolved. The J call may be incorrect, as the DNA end agrees better with TRBJ2-7. The CDR3 has 16 amino acids. From germline, CDR1 is SGHRS and CDR2 YFSETQ.

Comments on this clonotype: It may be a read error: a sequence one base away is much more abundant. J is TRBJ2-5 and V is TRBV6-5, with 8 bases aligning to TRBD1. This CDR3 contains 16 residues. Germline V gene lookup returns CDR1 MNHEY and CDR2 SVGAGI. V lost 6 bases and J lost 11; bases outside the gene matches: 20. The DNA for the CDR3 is TGTGCCAGCAGCCGGCGGACAGGGAAGTCCTACAATGAGCAGTACTTC. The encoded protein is CASSRRTGKSYNEQYF.

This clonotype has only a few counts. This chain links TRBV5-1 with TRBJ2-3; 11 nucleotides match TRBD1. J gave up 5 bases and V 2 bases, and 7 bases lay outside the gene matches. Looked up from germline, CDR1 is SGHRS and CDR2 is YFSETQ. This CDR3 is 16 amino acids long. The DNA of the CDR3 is TGCGCCAGCAGCTTTTCGGGGACAGGGGGAGAAGATACGCAGTATTTT. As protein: CASSFSGTGGEDTQYF. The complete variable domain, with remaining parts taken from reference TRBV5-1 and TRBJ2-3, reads KAGVTQTPRYLIKTRGQQVTLSCSPISGHRSVSWYQQTPGQGLQFLFEYFSETQRNKGNFPGRFSGRQFSNSRSEMNVSTLELGDSALYLCASSFSGTGGEDTQYFGPGTRLTVL.

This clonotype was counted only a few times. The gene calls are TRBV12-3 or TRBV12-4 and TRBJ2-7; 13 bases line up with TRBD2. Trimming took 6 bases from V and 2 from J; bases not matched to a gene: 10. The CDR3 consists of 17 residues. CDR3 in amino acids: CASRPGLAGRVPYEQYF. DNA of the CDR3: TGTGCCAGCAGACCGGGACTAGCGGGACGGGTTCCCTACGAGCAGTACTTC.

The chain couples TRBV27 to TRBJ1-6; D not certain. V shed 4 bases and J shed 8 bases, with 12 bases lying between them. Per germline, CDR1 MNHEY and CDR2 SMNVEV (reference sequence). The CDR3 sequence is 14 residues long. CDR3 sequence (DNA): TGTGCCAGCAGTTCCCCGGGGTGGGATTCACCCCTCCACTTT. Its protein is CASSSPGWDSPLHF.

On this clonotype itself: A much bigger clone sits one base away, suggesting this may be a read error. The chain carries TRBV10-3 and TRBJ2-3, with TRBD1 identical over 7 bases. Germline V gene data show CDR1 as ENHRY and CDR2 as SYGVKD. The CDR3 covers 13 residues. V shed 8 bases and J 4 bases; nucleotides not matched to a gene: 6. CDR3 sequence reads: CAIADRVADTQYF. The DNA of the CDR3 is TGTGCCATCGCCGACAGGGTAGCAGATACGCAGTATTTT.

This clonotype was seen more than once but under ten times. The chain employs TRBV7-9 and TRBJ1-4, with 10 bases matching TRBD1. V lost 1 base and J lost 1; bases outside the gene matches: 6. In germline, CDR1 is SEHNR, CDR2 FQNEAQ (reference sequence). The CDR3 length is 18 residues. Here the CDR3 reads CASSLGRTGGRTNEKLFF. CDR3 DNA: TGTGCCAGCAGCTTAGGTCGGACAGGGGGGAGAACTAATGAAAAACTGTTTTTT.

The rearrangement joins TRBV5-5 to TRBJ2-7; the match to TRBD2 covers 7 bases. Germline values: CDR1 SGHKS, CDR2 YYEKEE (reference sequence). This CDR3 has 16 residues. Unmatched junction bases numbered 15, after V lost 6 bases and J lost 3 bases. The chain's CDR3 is CASINRDYRRIYEQYF. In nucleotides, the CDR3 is TGTGCCAGCATAAACCGGGACTACCGGCGGATCTACGAGCAGTACTTC.

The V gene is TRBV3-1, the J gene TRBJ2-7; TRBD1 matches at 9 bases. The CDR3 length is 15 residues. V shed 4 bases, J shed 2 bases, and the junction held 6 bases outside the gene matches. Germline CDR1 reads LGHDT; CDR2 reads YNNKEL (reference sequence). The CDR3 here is CASSRAGTGTYEQYF. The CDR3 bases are TGTGCCAGCAGCCGTGCTGGGACAGGGACCTACGAGCAGTACTTC.

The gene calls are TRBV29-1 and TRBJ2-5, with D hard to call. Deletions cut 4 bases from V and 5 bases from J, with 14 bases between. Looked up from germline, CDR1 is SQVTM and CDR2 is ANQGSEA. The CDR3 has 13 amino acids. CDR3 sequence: CSVGSRLSETQYF. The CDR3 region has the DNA TGCAGCGTTGGTAGTAGATTATCGGAGACCCAGTACTTC. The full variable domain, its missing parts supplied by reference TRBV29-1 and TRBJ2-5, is SAVISQKPSRDICQRGTSLTIQCQVDSQVTMMFWYRQQPGQSLTLIATANQGSEATYESGFVIDKFPISRPNLTFSTLTVSNMSPEDSSIYLCSVGSRLSETQYFGPGTRLLVL.

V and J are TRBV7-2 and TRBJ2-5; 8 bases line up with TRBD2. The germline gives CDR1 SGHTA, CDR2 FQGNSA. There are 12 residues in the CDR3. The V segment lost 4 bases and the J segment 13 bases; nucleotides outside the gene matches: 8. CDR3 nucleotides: TGTGCCAGCAGCTCCACTAGCGGCGTCCCGTACTTC. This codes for CASSSTSGVPYF.

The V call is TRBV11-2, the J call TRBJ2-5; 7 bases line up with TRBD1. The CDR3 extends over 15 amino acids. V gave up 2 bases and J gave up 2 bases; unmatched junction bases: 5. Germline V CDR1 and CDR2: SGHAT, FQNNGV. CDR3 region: CASSLIGDSQETQYF. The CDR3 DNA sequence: TGTGCCAGCAGCTTAATTGGGGACAGTCAAGAGACCCAGTACTTC.

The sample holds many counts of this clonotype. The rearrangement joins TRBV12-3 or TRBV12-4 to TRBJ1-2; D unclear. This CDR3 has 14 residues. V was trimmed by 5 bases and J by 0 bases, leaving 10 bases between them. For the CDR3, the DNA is TGTGCCAGCAGTCCAGGTAGCACTAACTATGGCTACACCTTC. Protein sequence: CASSPGSTNYGYTF.

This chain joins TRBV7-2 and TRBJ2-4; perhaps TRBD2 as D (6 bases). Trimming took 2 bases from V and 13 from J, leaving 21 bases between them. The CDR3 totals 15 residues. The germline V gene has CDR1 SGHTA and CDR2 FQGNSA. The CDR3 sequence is CASSLLRGEDGEQYF. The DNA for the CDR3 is TGTGCCAGCAGCTTATTAAGAGGGGAGGACGGTGAGCAGTACTTC.

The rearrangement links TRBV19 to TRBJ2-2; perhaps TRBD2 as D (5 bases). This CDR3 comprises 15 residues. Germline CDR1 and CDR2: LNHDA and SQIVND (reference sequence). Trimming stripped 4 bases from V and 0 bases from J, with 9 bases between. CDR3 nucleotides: TGTGCCAGTAGTAGAACTAGTACGAACACCGGGGAGCTGTTTTTT. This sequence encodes CASSRTSTNTGELFF.

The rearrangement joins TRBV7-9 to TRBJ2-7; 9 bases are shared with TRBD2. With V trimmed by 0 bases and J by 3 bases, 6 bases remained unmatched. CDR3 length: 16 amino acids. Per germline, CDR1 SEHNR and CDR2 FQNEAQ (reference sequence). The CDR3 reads CASSLAMPSGNYEQYF. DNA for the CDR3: TGTGCCAGCAGCTTAGCGATGCCTAGCGGGAACTACGAGCAGTACTTC.

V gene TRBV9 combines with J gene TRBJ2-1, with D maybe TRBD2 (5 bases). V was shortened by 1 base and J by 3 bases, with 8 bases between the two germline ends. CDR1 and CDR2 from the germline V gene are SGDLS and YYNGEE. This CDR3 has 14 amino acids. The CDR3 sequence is CASSVWSGYNEQFF. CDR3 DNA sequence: TGTGCCAGCAGCGTATGGAGCGGCTACAATGAGCAGTTCTTC.

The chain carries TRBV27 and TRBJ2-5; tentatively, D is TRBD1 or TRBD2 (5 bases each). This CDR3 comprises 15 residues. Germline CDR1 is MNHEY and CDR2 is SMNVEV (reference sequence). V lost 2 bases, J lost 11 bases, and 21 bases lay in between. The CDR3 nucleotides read TGTGCCAGCAGTTTAGAGGTTGGGGGAATGGGTGAGCAGTACTTC. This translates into CASSLEVGGMGEQYF.

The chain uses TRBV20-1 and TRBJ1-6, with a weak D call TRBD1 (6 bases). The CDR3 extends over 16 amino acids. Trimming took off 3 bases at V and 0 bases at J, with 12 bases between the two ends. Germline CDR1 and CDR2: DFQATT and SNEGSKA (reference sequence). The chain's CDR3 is CSARGGRSSYNSPLHF. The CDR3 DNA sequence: TGCAGTGCTAGGGGGGGCAGGAGCTCCTATAATTCACCCCTCCACTTT.

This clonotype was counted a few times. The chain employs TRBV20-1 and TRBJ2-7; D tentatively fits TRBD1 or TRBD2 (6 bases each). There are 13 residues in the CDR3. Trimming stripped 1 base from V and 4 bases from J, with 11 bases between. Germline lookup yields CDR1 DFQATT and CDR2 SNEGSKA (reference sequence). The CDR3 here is CSARAGGAYEQYF. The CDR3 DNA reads TGCAGTGCTAGAGCCGGGGGCGCTTACGAGCAGTACTTC.